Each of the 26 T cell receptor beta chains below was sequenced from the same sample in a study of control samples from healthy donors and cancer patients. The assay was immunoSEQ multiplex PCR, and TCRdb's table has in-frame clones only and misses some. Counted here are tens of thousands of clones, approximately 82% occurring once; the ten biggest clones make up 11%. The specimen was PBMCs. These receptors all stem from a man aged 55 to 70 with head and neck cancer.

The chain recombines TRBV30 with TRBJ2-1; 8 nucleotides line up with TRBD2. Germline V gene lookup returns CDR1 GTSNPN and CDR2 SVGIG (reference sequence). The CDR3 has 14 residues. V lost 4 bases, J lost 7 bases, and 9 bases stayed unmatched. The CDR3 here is CAWTSGRAGNEQFF. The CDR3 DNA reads TGTGCCTGGACTTCCGGGAGGGCGGGGAATGAGCAGTTCTTC.

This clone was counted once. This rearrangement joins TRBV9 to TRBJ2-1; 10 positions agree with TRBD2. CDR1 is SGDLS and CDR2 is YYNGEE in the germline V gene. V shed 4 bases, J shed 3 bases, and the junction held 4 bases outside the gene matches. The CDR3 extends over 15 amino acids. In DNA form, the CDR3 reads TGTGCCAGCAGCACCAGCGGGAGGGTCTACAATGAGCAGTTCTTC. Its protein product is CASSTSGRVYNEQFF. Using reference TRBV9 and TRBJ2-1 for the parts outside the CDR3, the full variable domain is DSGVTQTPKHLITATGQRVTLRCSPRSGDLSVYWYQQSLDQGLQFLIQYYNGEERAKGNILERFSAQQFPDLHSELNLSSLELGDSALYFCASSTSGRVYNEQFFGPGTRLTVL.

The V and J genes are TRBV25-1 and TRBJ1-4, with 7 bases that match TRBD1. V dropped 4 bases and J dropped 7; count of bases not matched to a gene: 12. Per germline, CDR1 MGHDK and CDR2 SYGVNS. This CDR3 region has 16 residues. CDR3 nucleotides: TGTGCCAGCAGTGCTTCGGACAGGTCCTTTCGTGAAAAACTGTTTTTT. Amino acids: CASSASDRSFREKLFF.

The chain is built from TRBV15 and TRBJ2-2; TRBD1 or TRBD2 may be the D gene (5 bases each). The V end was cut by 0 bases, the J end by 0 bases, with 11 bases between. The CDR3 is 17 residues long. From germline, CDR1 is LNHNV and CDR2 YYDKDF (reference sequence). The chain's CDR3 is CATSRDPGTANTGELFF. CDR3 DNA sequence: TGTGCCACCAGCAGAGATCCCGGGACCGCGAACACCGGGGAGCTGTTTTTT. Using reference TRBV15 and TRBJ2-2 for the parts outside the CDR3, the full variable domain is DAMVIQNPRYQVTQFGKPVTLSCSQTLNHNVMYWYQQKSSQAPKLLFHYYDKDFNNEADTPDNFQSRRPNTSFCFLDIRSPGLGDTAMYLCATSRDPGTANTGELFFGEGSRLTVL.

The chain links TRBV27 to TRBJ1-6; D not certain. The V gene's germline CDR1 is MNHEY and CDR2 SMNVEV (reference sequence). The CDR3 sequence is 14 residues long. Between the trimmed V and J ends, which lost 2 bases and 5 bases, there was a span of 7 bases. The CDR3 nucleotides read TGTGCCAGCAGTTTAGTTGGACATAATTCACCCCTCCACTTT. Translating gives CASSLVGHNSPLHF.

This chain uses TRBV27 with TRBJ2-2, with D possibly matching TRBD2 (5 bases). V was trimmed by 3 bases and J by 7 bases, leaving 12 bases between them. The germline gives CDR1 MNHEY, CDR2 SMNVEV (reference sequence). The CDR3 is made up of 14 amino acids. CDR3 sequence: CASSFRGFNGELFF. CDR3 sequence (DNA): TGTGCCAGCAGTTTCCGGGGATTCAACGGGGAGCTGTTTTTT.

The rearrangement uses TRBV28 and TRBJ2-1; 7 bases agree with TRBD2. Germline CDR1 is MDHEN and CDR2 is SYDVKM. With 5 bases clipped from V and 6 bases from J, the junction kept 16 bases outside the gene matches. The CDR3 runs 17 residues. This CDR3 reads CASSTRWALAGVNEQFF. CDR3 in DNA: TGTGCCAGCAGTACCCGGTGGGCTTTGGCGGGAGTCAATGAGCAGTTCTTC.

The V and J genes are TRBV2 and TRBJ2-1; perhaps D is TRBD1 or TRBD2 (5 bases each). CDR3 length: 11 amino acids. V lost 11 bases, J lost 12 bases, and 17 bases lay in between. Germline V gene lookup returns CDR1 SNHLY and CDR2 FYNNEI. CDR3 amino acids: CAGASGSGQFF. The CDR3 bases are TGTGCCGGGGCCAGTGGGAGTGGGCAGTTCTTC.

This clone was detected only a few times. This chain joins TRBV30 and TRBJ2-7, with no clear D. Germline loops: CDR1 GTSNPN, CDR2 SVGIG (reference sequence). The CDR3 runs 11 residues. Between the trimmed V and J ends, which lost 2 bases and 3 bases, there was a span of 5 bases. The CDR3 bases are TGTGCCTGGAGTTATAACTACGAGCAGTACTTC. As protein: CAWSYNYEQYF. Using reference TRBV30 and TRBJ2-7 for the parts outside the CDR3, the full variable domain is SQTIHQWPATLVQPVGSPLSLECTVEGTSNPNLYWYRQAAGRGLQLLFYSVGIGQISSEVPQNLSASRPQDRQFILSSKKLLLSDSGFYLCAWSYNYEQYFGPGTRLTVT.

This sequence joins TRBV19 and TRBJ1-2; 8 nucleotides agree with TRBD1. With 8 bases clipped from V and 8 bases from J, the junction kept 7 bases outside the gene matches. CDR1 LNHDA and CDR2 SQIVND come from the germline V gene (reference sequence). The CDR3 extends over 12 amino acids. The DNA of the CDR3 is TGTGCCAGTTCTTTTCAGGGGGCGGGCTACACCTTC. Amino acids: CASSFQGAGYTF.

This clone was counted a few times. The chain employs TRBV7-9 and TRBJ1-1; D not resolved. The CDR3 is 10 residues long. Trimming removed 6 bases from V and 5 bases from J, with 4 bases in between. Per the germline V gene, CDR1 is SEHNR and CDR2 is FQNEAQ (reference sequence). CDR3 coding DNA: TGTGCCAGCAGTGGGACTGAAGCTTTCTTT. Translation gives CASSGTEAFF.

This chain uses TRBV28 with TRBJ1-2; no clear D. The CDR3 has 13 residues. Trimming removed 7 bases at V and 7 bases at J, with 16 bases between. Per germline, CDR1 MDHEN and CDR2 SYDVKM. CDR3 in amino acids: CASTPRRPGGYTF. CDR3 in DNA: TGTGCCAGCACCCCCAGACGCCCGGGTGGCTACACCTTC.

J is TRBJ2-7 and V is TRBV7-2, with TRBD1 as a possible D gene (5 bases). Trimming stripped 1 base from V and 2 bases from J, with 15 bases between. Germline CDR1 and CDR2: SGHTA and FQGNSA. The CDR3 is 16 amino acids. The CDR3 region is CASSLGSGGATYEQYF. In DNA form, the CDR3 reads TGTGCCAGCAGCTTAGGGTCTGGTGGGGCTACCTACGAGCAGTACTTC.

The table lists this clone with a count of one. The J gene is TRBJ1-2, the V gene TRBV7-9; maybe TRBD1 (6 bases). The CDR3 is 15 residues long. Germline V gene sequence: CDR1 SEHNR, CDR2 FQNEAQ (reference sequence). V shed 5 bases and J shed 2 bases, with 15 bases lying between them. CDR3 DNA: TGTGCCAGCAGCATCCAACCACAGGGAAACTATGGCTACACCTTC. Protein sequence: CASSIQPQGNYGYTF.

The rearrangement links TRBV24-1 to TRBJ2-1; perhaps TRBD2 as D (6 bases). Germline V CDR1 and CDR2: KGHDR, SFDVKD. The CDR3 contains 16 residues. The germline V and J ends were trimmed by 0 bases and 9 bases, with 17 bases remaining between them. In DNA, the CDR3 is TGTGCCACCAGTGATTTGGTGGTGGGAGGTGGAGGTGAGCAGTTCTTC. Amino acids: CATSDLVVGGGGEQFF.

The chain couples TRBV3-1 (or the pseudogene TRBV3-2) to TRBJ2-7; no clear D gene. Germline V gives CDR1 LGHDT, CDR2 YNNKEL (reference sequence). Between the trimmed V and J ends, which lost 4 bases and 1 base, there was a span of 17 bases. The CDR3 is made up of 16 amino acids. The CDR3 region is CASSPGPTTLSYEQYF. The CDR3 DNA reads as TGTGCCAGCAGCCCAGGCCCAACGACCCTATCCTACGAGCAGTACTTC.

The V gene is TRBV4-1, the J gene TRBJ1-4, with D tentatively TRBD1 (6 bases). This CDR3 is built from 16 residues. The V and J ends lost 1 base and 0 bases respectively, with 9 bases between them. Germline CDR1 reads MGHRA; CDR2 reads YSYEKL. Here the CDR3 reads CASSQVEGATNEKLFF. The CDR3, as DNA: TGCGCCAGCAGCCAAGTAGAGGGGGCAACTAATGAAAAACTGTTTTTT.

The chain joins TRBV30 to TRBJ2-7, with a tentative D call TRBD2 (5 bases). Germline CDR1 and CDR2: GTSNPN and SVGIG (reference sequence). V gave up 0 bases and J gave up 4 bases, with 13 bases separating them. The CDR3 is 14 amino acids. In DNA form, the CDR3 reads TGTGCCTGGAGTGTACTAGAGGGATCGTACGAGCAGTACTTC. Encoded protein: CAWSVLEGSYEQYF. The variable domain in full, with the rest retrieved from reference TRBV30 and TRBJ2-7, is SQTIHQWPATLVQPVGSPLSLECTVEGTSNPNLYWYRQAAGRGLQLLFYSVGIGQISSEVPQNLSASRPQDRQFILSSKKLLLSDSGFYLCAWSVLEGSYEQYFGPGTRLTVT.

CDR3 sequence reads: CASSQEGRKLFF. The CDR3 DNA reads as TGTGCCAGCAGCCAAGAGGGGAGAAAACTGTTTTTT. V is TRBV3-1 (or the pseudogene TRBV3-2) and J is TRBJ1-4, with unresolved D. The CDR3 loop spans 12 amino acids. V was trimmed by 0 bases and J by 10 bases, leaving 6 bases between them. Germline V gene data show CDR1 as LGHDT and CDR2 as YNNKEL (reference sequence).

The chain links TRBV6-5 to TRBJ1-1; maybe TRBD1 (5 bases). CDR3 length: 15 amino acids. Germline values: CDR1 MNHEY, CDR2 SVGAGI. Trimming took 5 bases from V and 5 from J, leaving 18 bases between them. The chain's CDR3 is CASSPHRLAWTEAFF. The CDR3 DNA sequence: TGTGCCAGCAGTCCCCACAGGTTGGCTTGGACTGAAGCTTTCTTT.

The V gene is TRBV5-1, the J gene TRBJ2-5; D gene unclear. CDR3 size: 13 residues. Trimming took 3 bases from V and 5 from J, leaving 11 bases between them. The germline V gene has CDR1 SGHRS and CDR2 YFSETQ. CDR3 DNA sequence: TGCGCCAGCAGCTCAGACCCCAGGGAGACCCAGTACTTC. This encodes CASSSDPRETQYF.

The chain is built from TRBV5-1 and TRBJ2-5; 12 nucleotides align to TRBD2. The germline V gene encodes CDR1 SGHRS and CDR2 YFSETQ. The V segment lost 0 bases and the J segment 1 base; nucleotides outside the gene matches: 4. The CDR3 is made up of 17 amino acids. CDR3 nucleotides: TGCGCCAGCAGCTTGGGATGGACTAGCGGGACCCAAGAGACCCAGTACTTC. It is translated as CASSLGWTSGTQETQYF.

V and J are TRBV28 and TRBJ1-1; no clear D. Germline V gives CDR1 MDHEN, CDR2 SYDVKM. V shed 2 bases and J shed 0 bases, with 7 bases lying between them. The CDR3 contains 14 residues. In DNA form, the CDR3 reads TGTGCCAGCAGTTTAGCACAGATGAACACTGAAGCTTTCTTT. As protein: CASSLAQMNTEAFF.

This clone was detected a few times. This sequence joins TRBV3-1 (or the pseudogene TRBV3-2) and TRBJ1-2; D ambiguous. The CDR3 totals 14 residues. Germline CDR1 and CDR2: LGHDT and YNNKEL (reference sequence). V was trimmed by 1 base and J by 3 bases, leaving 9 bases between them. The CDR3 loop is CASSQGSVDYGYTF. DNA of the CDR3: TGTGCCAGCAGCCAAGGATCAGTCGACTATGGCTACACCTTC.

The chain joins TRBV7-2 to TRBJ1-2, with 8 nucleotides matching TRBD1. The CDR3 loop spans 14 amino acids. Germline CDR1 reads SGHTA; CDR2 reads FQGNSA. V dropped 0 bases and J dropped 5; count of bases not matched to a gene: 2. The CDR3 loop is CASSLAGQGYGYTF. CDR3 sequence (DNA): TGTGCCAGCAGCTTAGCCGGACAGGGTTATGGCTACACCTTC. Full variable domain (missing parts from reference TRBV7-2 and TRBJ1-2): GAGVSQSPSNKVTEKGKDVELRCDPISGHTALYWYRQSLGQGLEFLIYFQGNSAPDKSGLPSDRFSAERTGGSVSTLTIQRTQQEDSAVYLCASSLAGQGYGYTFGSGTRLTVV.

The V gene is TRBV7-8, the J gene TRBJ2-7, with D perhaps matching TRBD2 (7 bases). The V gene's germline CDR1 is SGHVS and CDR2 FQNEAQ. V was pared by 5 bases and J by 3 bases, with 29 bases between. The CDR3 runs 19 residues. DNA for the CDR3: TGTGCCAGCAGCCCCAGAGGCAGGGGACTAAGGCTCGGGAACTACGAGCAGTACTTC. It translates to CASSPRGRGLRLGNYEQYF.